The rows below give T cell receptor beta chains drawn from one sample of a study of identical twins. Each CDR3 protein gets one entry after TCRdb re-called the 5' RACE reads with MiXCR. The sample records 200,000 to 300,000 distinct CDR3 sequences, under 12% being singletons. Sequencing input: memory T cells sorted from blood. The receptors originated from a man aged 50 to 59 in good health. Both conserved end residues are part of each CDR3. The D gene is left open where the match is weak. Size is stated for part of the rows, as once, few or many counts, or as a class when the clone is expanded.

size,J,D,V,DNA,CDR3
-,TRBJ2-2,-,TRBV6-4,TGTGCCAGCACAAAGCGGCCAGGGAACACCGGGGAGCTGTTTTTT,CASTKRPGNTGELFF
few,TRBJ2-1,-,TRBV12-3/TRBV12-4,TGTGCCAGCAGTCACAGCAGGTTGGGGAATGAGCAGTTCTTC,CASSHSRLGNEQFF
-,TRBJ2-1,-,TRBV25-1,TGTGCCAGCAGTGACGCGGGCCGGTACAATGAGCAGTTCTTC,CASSDAGRYNEQFF
many,TRBJ2-5,TRBD2,TRBV7-2,TGTGCCAGCAGCACCGGGACTAGTCGGGAGACCCAGTACTTC,CASSTGTSRETQYF
-,TRBJ2-3,TRBD2,TRBV4-3,TGCGCCAGCAGCCAGGGACTAGCGGTGCTATGGGATACGCAGTATTTT,CASSQGLAVLWDTQYF
-,TRBJ2-4,TRBD1,TRBV5-1,TGCGCCAGCAGCTGGGGACAGGGGACGGACATTCAGTACTTC,CASSWGQGTDIQYF
many,TRBJ1-2,TRBD1,TRBV29-1,TGCAGCGTTGTGCGACAGGGGTACTACACCTTC,CSVVRQGYYTF
many,TRBJ2-1,TRBD2,TRBV27,TGTGCCAGCAGTTTAGACTCTAGCGGGGGGTTCTACAATGAGCAGTTCTTC,CASSLDSSGGFYNEQFF
-,TRBJ2-2,-,TRBV12-3/TRBV12-4,TGTGCCAGCAGGGGACGGAGGGACACCGGGGAGCTGTTTTTT,CASRGRRDTGELFF
many,TRBJ2-7,-,TRBV4-3,TGCGCCAGCAGCCAATACCGGGACGGACCCTACGAGCAGTACTTC,CASSQYRDGPYEQYF
-,TRBJ2-7,TRBD1,TRBV4-3,TGCCCCAGCAGCCAAATACAGGGGAACGAGCAGTACTTC,CPSSQIQGNEQYF
-,TRBJ2-2,-,TRBV4-2,TGTGCCAGCAGCGAGAAAAGGGGGGCAATAAGCTTAGCGAACACCGGGGAGCTGTTTTTT,CASSEKRGAISLANTGELFF
many,TRBJ2-5,-,TRBV6-2/TRBV6-3,TGTGCCAGCAGCCCGGTGGAAGAGACCCAGTACTTC,CASSPVEETQYF
-,TRBJ2-7,TRBD2,TRBV4-2,TGTGCCAGCAGCCACGGGACTATTTCCTCCTACGAGCAGTACTTC,CASSHGTISSYEQYF
many,TRBJ2-1,TRBD2,TRBV6-1,TGTGCCAGCAGTGGGGGTAGCGGGATTGGGAATGAGCAGTTCTTC,CASSGGSGIGNEQFF
few,TRBJ1-2,TRBD1,TRBV6-1,TGTGCCAGCAGCCCAGGGGGTCCGGTCTATGGCTACACCTTC,CASSPGGPVYGYTF
-,TRBJ2-7,TRBD2,TRBV27,TGTGCCAGCAGTTTCGGACTAGCGGGGGGTAGCTCCTACGAGCAGTACTTC,CASSFGLAGGSSYEQYF
many,TRBJ2-7,TRBD1,TRBV7-9,TGTGCCAGCAGCCCCCCGACAGGGCCCGAGCAGTACTTC,CASSPPTGPEQYF
few,TRBJ1-1,TRBD1,TRBV6-5,TGTGCCAGCAGTTACTCCGGACAGGTACTCTCAAACACTGAAGCTTTCTTT,CASSYSGQVLSNTEAFF
-,TRBJ2-2,TRBD2,TRBV20-1,TGCAGTGCCCCCCCGATGGCGGGAGGGCCGGAAAAACCCGGGGAGCTGTTTTTT,CSAPPMAGGPEKPGELFF
-,TRBJ2-7,-,TRBV27,TGTGCCAGCAGTTTTTCCGTCGGACGCGAGCAGTACTTC,CASSFSVGREQYF
few,TRBJ2-5,TRBD2,TRBV18,TGTGCCAGCTCACCACTTAGCGGGACTAAAGAGACCCAGTACTTC,CASSPLSGTKETQYF
few,TRBJ2-7,-,TRBV20-1,TGCAGTGCTCGTGACAGTCTAGGGACCTACGAGCAGTACTTC,CSARDSLGTYEQYF
few,TRBJ2-5,-,TRBV7-2,TGTGCCAGCAGCTTAGGACTCGGGTCCCAAGAGACCCAGTACTTC,CASSLGLGSQETQYF
few,TRBJ1-6,-,TRBV12-3/TRBV12-4,TGTGCCAGCAGTTTAGGTTGGCGTTCACCCCTCCACTTT,CASSLGWRSPLHF
-,TRBJ2-7,TRBD1,TRBV6-1,TGTGCCAGCAGCAGTCCCGGGACAGGGAGATACGAGCAGTACTTC,CASSSPGTGRYEQYF
many,TRBJ1-5,-,TRBV20-1,TGCAGTGCTACCCATAGCAATCAGCCCCAGCATTTT,CSATHSNQPQHF
-,TRBJ2-7,-,TRBV5-1,TGCGCCAGCAGCTTGGTTGGGGGAATTCCGGCCTACGAGCAGTACTTC,CASSLVGGIPAYEQYF
few,TRBJ1-6,-,TRBV5-5,TGTGCCAGCAGGAAATACAGGGATAATTCACCCCTCCACTTT,CASRKYRDNSPLHF
many,TRBJ2-2,TRBD1,TRBV25-1,TGTGCCAGCAGTGACACTGGGACAGGGGTTTTCGGGGAGCTGTTTTTT,CASSDTGTGVFGELFF
-,TRBJ2-3,TRBD2,TRBV7-6,TGTGCCAGCAGCCCCCTCTCGGTAGCGGGGGGGCCTAGCACAGATACGCAGTATTTT,CASSPLSVAGGPSTDTQYF
-,TRBJ1-6,TRBD1,TRBV20-1,TGCAGTGCCCGGACAGGGGAAGTTTTCACCCTCCACTTT,CSARTGEVFTLHF
many,TRBJ2-7,TRBD2,TRBV29-1,TGCAGCGTTGAAGGGCGGGGGGAGAGCTCCTACGAGCAGTACTTC,CSVEGRGESSYEQYF
many,TRBJ1-4,-,TRBV20-1,TGCAGTGCTAGAGGAGAGGCAACCCGGGAAAAACTGTTTTTT,CSARGEATREKLFF
-,TRBJ1-1,-,TRBV18,TGTGCCAGCTCACCGAGGGGGAACAAGAACACTGAAGCTTTCTTT,CASSPRGNKNTEAFF
many,TRBJ1-2,TRBD1,TRBV15,TGTGCCACCAGCAGAGTGGGTACGACAGGGGGTGGCTACACCTTC,CATSRVGTTGGGYTF
many,TRBJ2-1,-,TRBV20-1,TGCAGTGGGGACGAGGGCGGCGATGAGCAGTTCTTC,CSGDEGGDEQFF
few,TRBJ2-1,TRBD1,TRBV4-1,TGCGCCAGCAGCCAAGGGAAGGGGGCTTCCTACAATGAGCAGTTCTTC,CASSQGKGASYNEQFF
few,TRBJ1-6,-,TRBV4-3,TGCGCCAGCAGCGCCGCCGGGAGGACTAATTCACCCCTCCACTTT,CASSAAGRTNSPLHF
many,TRBJ1-6,TRBD1,TRBV7-9,TGTGCCAGCAGCCCACCGGGACAGGGCAGAAATTCACCCCTCCACTTT,CASSPPGQGRNSPLHF
few,TRBJ2-3,TRBD2,TRBV5-6,TGTGCCAGCAGTTCTCCGGGACTAGCGCGGGATACGCAGTATTTT,CASSSPGLARDTQYF
few,TRBJ1-2,TRBD1,TRBV20-1,TGCAGTGCTAGAGAAAGTGGCAGGGGGCGGATTCGGCGTGATAACTATGGCTACACCTTC,CSARESGRGRIRRDNYGYTF
many,TRBJ2-7,-,TRBV20-1,TGCAGTGCTACAGGGGAAGGAAATATCTACGAGCAGTACTTC,CSATGEGNIYEQYF
many,TRBJ2-5,TRBD2,TRBV20-1,TGCAGTGCCCCAGCGGGGGGGCGCCAAGAGACCCAGTACTTC,CSAPAGGRQETQYF
few,TRBJ2-6,-,TRBV29-1,TGCAGCGCGGGGGCTGGGGCCAACGTCCTGACTTTC,CSAGAGANVLTF
many,TRBJ2-7,-,TRBV10-3,TGTGCCATCAGTGAGCACCAGGTGTACGAGCAGTACTTC,CAISEHQVYEQYF
many,TRBJ2-2,TRBD2,TRBV5-1,TGCGCCAGTTGGCCTAGCGGGAGGCTGAGCACCGGGGAGCTGTTTTTT,CASWPSGRLSTGELFF
-,TRBJ2-1,-,TRBV6-6,TGTGCCAGCAGTTCGACACCCTACAATGAGCAGTTCTTC,CASSSTPYNEQFF
few,TRBJ2-1,TRBD2,TRBV7-8,TGTGCCAGCAGCCCTGGGACTAGCGGGAGTGAGCAGTTCTTC,CASSPGTSGSEQFF
many,TRBJ1-6,-,TRBV20-1,TGCAGTGCTCACGGGTATAATTCACCCCTCCACTTT,CSAHGYNSPLHF
few,TRBJ2-7,-,TRBV7-2,TGTGCCAGCAGCCCTTGGGACAACGAGCAGTACTTC,CASSPWDNEQYF
-,TRBJ2-1,-,TRBV19,TGTGCCAGTAGTATACGTGGGAGGTCGGTCAATGAGCAGTTCTTC,CASSIRGRSVNEQFF
-,TRBJ2-7,TRBD1,TRBV12-3/TRBV12-4,TGTGCCAGCAGCCCCGGGACAGTGGTCTCCTACGAGCAGTACTTC,CASSPGTVVSYEQYF
few,TRBJ1-1,-,TRBV6-2/TRBV6-3,TGTGCCAGCAGTATCGTACGAGGTACTGAAGCTTTCTTT,CASSIVRGTEAFF